The clone carrying this T cell receptor beta chain turned up a few times. The J segment lost 6 bases and the V segment lost 5 bases, leaving 6 bases of the junction unmatched. This CDR3 comprises 13 residues. The germline gives CDR1 SGHTA, CDR2 FQGTGA. A single record per CDR3 protein comes from TCRdb applying MiXCR to the 5' RACE reads. The sample consists of about 41,000 distinct CDR3 sequences, less than 35% of them appearing once. The sequencing input was memory CD4+ T cells sorted from a lymph node. Regarding subset: memory CD4+ T cells, CD4+CD45RO+CD25-. This TCR was sampled from a female donor with breast cancer. The chain couples TRBV7-3 to TRBJ2-5; 7 bases are shared with TRBD1. The CDR3 DNA sequence: TGTGCCAGCAGCACACAGGGGATGCAGACCCAGTACTTC. Amino acid sequence: CASSTQGMQTQYF.